Below are 22 T cell receptor beta chains sequenced from a single sample in a study of siplizumab effects on memory and regulatory T cells. TCRdb's copy holds only in-frame clones and misses some; the assay was immunoSEQ multiplex PCR. The sample shows some 100,000 clones, around 90% of them seen only once. The specimen was non-Treg CD4+ T cells sorted from blood. These TCRs come from a human donor in good health.

This clone is a singleton in its sample. This chain uses TRBV4-1 with TRBJ2-3; weak D call: TRBD2 (6 bases). The CDR3 has 14 amino acids. Germline V gene data show CDR1 as MGHRA and CDR2 as YSYEKL. Trimming took 1 base from V and 5 from J, leaving 10 bases between them. The CDR3 here is CASSQVGAGDTQYF. CDR3 DNA sequence: TGCGCCAGCAGCCAAGTTGGAGCGGGAGATACGCAGTATTTT.

A few counts support this clone. The rearrangement uses TRBV2 and TRBJ2-2, with D possibly being TRBD1 (6 bases). The CDR3 extends over 14 amino acids. Per germline, CDR1 SNHLY and CDR2 FYNNEI. V dropped 4 bases and J dropped 3 bases, with 9 bases sitting between them. The CDR3 region has the DNA TGTGCCAGCAGTGGGGGGCGAGACACCGGGGAGCTGTTTTTT. It translates to CASSGGRDTGELFF.

The rearrangement joins TRBV9 to TRBJ1-1, with a weak D call TRBD1 (6 bases). The germline CDR1 and CDR2 sequences are SGDLS and YYNGEE. V lost 0 bases and J 4 bases, leaving 16 bases between the germline ends. This CDR3 contains 16 residues. In DNA form, the CDR3 reads TGTGCCAGCAGCGTAGAGATTCGGGGGGCGGGCACTGAAGCTTTCTTT. As protein: CASSVEIRGAGTEAFF. Complete variable domain (other parts from reference TRBV9 and TRBJ1-1): DSGVTQTPKHLITATGQRVTLRCSPRSGDLSVYWYQQSLDQGLQFLIQYYNGEERAKGNILERFSAQQFPDLHSELNLSSLELGDSALYFCASSVEIRGAGTEAFFGQGTRLTVV.

This clone appeared once. CDR3 residues: CASSISNQPQHF. CDR3 nucleotides: TGTGCCAGCAGCATTAGCAATCAGCCCCAGCATTTT. This chain connects TRBV7-2 to TRBJ1-5, with D uncertain. This CDR3 is built from 12 residues. Per germline, CDR1 SGHTA and CDR2 FQGNSA. The V gene lost 5 bases and the J gene lost 0 bases, with 2 bases spanning the gap.

The chain is built from TRBV27 and TRBJ2-7; 9 bases line up with TRBD1. V was pared by 7 bases and J by 5 bases, with 12 bases of the junction left unmatched. CDR3 length: 15 amino acids. Germline CDR1 is MNHEY and CDR2 is SMNVEV (reference sequence). The chain's CDR3 is CASKQTGQGLDEQYF. CDR3 bases: TGTGCCAGCAAACAGACGGGACAGGGTCTCGACGAGCAGTACTTC.

V gene TRBV10-3 combines with J gene TRBJ2-2; 11 bases align to TRBD2. The ends lost 4 bases at V and 5 bases at J; junction bases unmatched: 3. The V gene's germline CDR1 is ENHRY and CDR2 SYGVKD. This CDR3 contains 15 residues. CDR3 DNA: TGTGCCATCAGTGGGGGGACTAGCGGAACCGGGGAGCTGTTTTTT. This encodes CAISGGTSGTGELFF.

The chain links TRBV6-1 to TRBJ1-3, with unresolved D. Germline V CDR1 and CDR2: MNHNS, SASEGT. Between the trimmed V and J ends, which lost 3 bases and 0 bases, there was a span of 12 bases. The CDR3 loop spans 16 amino acids. CDR3 protein: CASSETFRHSGNTIYF. The CDR3 coding sequence is TGTGCCAGCAGTGAGACTTTCCGTCACTCTGGAAACACCATATATTTT.

J is TRBJ1-5 and V is TRBV19; 8 positions match TRBD1. Germline V gene sequence: CDR1 LNHDA, CDR2 SQIVND (reference sequence). V shed 6 bases, J shed 2 bases, and the junction held 6 bases outside the gene matches. The CDR3 is made up of 15 amino acids. The CDR3 DNA reads as TGTGCCAGTAGGGACAGGGTTGTCGGCAATCAGCCCCAGCATTTT. Encoded protein: CASRDRVVGNQPQHF.

This chain links TRBV13 with TRBJ2-7; 16 bases match TRBD2. J lost 0 bases, V lost 5 bases, and 10 bases had no gene match. The CDR3 covers 19 residues. The germline gives CDR1 PRHDT, CDR2 FYEKMQ (reference sequence). CDR3 sequence reads: CASSRPGTSGRAGSYEQYF. The CDR3 DNA sequence: TGTGCCAGCAGCCGACCAGGGACTAGCGGGAGGGCCGGCTCCTACGAGCAGTACTTC.

The rearrangement links TRBV11-3 to TRBJ2-3; 13 positions match TRBD2. V was pared by 5 bases and J by 5 bases, with 10 bases of the junction left unmatched. The CDR3 length is 17 residues. Germline CDR1 SGHNT, CDR2 YENEEA. CDR3 nucleotide sequence: TGTGCCAGCAGCCCTGGGACTAGCGGGATCAGCGGAGATACGCAGTATTTT. Its protein product is CASSPGTSGISGDTQYF.

The V and J genes are TRBV5-4 and TRBJ2-7; 11 nucleotides align to TRBD1. Germline lookup yields CDR1 SGHNT and CDR2 YYREEE (reference sequence). Trimming at V came to 1 base and at J to 6 bases, leaving 12 bases not matched to a gene. The CDR3 totals 17 residues. The CDR3 coding sequence is TGTGCCAGCAGCTTGCCGCACCCGGGACAGGGGGTGGGCGAGCAGTACTTC. Translating gives CASSLPHPGQGVGEQYF.

The chain links TRBV28 to TRBJ2-5; 10 bases are shared with TRBD1. V dropped 4 bases and J dropped 3; count of bases not matched to a gene: 8. The CDR3 has 16 residues. CDR1 is MDHEN and CDR2 is SYDVKM in the germline V gene. This chain's CDR3 is CASSSRTGGMEETQYF. CDR3 DNA sequence: TGTGCCAGCAGTTCTCGGACAGGGGGAATGGAAGAGACCCAGTACTTC.

V and J are TRBV9 and TRBJ2-1, with D perhaps TRBD2 (5 bases). The germline V gene encodes CDR1 SGDLS and CDR2 YYNGEE. The germline V and J ends were trimmed by 4 bases and 1 base, with 12 bases remaining between them. The CDR3 loop spans 15 amino acids. CDR3 loop: CASSPDGESYNEQFF. The DNA for the CDR3 is TGTGCCAGCAGCCCTGACGGGGAATCCTACAATGAGCAGTTCTTC.

This chain uses TRBV5-4 with TRBJ2-5; D is uncertain. This CDR3 spans 14 amino acids. Germline-derived CDR1 and CDR2 are SGHNT and YYREEE (reference sequence). V was pared by 2 bases and J by 5 bases, with 13 bases between. The CDR3 sequence is CASSLDPLGETQYF. The CDR3 DNA sequence: TGTGCCAGCAGCTTAGACCCCCTGGGGGAGACCCAGTACTTC. The whole variable domain, filled in from reference TRBV5-4 and TRBJ2-5, reads ETGVTQSPTHLIKTRGQQVTLRCSSQSGHNTVSWYQQALGQGPQFIFQYYREEENGRGNFPPRFSGLQFPNYSSELNVNALELDDSALYLCASSLDPLGETQYFGPGTRLLVL.

The chain has TRBV6-5 and TRBJ1-2, with 10 bases matching TRBD1. This CDR3 is built from 15 residues. Looked up from germline, CDR1 is MNHEY and CDR2 is SVGAGI. J gave up 2 bases and V 2 bases, and 2 bases lay outside the gene matches. CDR3 coding DNA: TGTGCCAGCAGTTACGGGGGACAGGGGAACTATGGCTACACCTTC. It specifies CASSYGGQGNYGYTF.

The V call is TRBV25-1, the J call TRBJ2-2; no clear D gene. CDR3 size: 14 residues. The germline V gene has CDR1 MGHDK and CDR2 SYGVNS. V was trimmed by 2 bases and J by 6 bases, leaving 10 bases between them. CDR3 region: CASSEAWQSGELFF. The CDR3 DNA sequence: TGTGCCAGCAGTGAAGCGTGGCAATCCGGGGAGCTGTTTTTT.

The V call is TRBV28, the J call TRBJ2-3; 11 positions agree with TRBD2. V gave up 5 bases and J gave up 2 bases; unmatched junction bases: 6. There are 16 residues in the CDR3. Germline assignment: CDR1 MDHEN and CDR2 SYDVKM. The CDR3 loop is CASSPRLAGITDTQYF. CDR3 sequence (DNA): TGTGCCAGCAGTCCCCGACTAGCGGGGATCACAGATACGCAGTATTTT.

This chain uses TRBV18 with TRBJ2-3; D is possibly TRBD1 (6 bases). Between the trimmed V and J ends, which lost 3 bases and 3 bases, there was a span of 16 bases. Germline values: CDR1 KGHSH, CDR2 LQKENI. This CDR3 contains 16 residues. The CDR3 DNA is TGTGCCAGCTCACCTTCCAGGCGGCAGGGGACAGATACGCAGTATTTT. Translated: CASSPSRRQGTDTQYF.

The V and J genes are TRBV18 and TRBJ1-5, with TRBD1 matching over 8 bases. After removal of 2 bases from V and 0 bases from J, the junction contained 6 bases not matched to a gene. Germline V gene lookup returns CDR1 KGHSH and CDR2 LQKENI. This CDR3 spans 17 amino acids. The CDR3 protein is CASSPTDRGGSNQPQHF. For the CDR3, the DNA is TGTGCCAGCTCACCAACCGACAGGGGAGGTAGCAATCAGCCCCAGCATTTT.

The count of this clone is one. The V call is TRBV6-6, the J call TRBJ2-7, with D possibly being TRBD1 or TRBD2 (5 bases each). CDR1 is MNHNY, CDR2 SVGAGI, per germline (reference sequence). V was shortened by 7 bases and J by 5 bases, with 12 bases between the two germline ends. This CDR3 has 12 amino acids. The CDR3 protein is CASTERGNEQYF. The CDR3 DNA follows: TGTGCCAGCACCGAGAGGGGTAACGAGCAGTACTTC.

In this sample, this clone turned up once. V and J are TRBV12-5 and TRBJ2-5; D might be TRBD2 (6 bases). Germline CDR1 reads LGHNT; CDR2 reads FRNRAP. The V end lost 3 bases, the J end lost 1 base, and 9 bases lay between the germline ends. The CDR3 totals 14 residues. The CDR3 nucleotides read TGTGCTAGTGGTTTTACGGGAGTCCAAGAGACCCAGTACTTC. Translation gives CASGFTGVQETQYF.

The chain recombines TRBV2 with TRBJ2-5; no firm D call. This CDR3 is built from 11 residues. V dropped 4 bases and J dropped 4 bases, with 4 bases sitting between them. Germline V lookup: CDR1 SNHLY, CDR2 FYNNEI. DNA for the CDR3: TGTGCCAGCAGTGTGCTAGAGACCCAGTACTTC. Translated, it gives CASSVLETQYF. The entire variable domain, with the rest obtained from reference TRBV2 and TRBJ2-5, is as follows: EPEVTQTPSHQVTQMGQEVILRCVPISNHLYFYWYRQILGQKVEFLVSFYNNEISEKSEIFDDQFSVERPDGSNFTLKIRSTKLEDSAMYFCASSVLETQYFGPGTRLLVL.